This TCR beta chain was retrieved from a study of control samples from healthy donors and cancer patients (dated by TCRdb to the early 2020s). Spanning cysteine to phenylalanine, the CDR3 consists of 16 amino acids. Just the 48-base CDR3 DNA is kept, in frame starting at base 1. The germline V gene encodes CDR1 LNHNV and CDR2 YYDKDF (reference sequence). V was cut back by 1 base and J by 2 bases, leaving a gap of 15 bases between them. The method behind the library was the immunoSEQ multiplex PCR assay. Here the immuneACCESS table is served through TCRdb, limited to in-frame sequences with V and J called. Missing clones are a known gap in these copies; in checked studies unresolved V genes cover under half, and the rest lacks a known reason. This sample has about 160,000 clones in its table, and roughly 90% of those were observed once. The top ten constitute about 12% of the sample. Worth noting for this clone: It lacks a known antigen. No much larger clone exists at a distance of one base, and base qualities are not known.

The sequenced sample consisted of blood. This TCR was recovered from a man aged 25-45 years in good health. The V and J segments used are TRBV15 and TRBJ2-7; the D gene is possibly TRBD1 or TRBD2, with 6 bases matching each. The CDR3 reads as follows: CATSRVPGAGPYEQYF. The nucleotide sequence is given as TGTGCCACCAGCAGAGTTCCGGGGGCGGGCCCCTACGAGCAGTACTTC.